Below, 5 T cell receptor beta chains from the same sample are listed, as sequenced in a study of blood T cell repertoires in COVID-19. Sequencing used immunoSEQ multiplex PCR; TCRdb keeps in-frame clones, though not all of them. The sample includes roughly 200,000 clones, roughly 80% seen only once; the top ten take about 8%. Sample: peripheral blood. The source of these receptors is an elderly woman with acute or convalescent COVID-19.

The CDR3 nucleotides read TGTGCCAGTAGTATAAGACAGGGAGACCACACTGAAGCTTTCTTT. It yields the protein CASSIRQGDHTEAFF. The V call is TRBV19, the J call TRBJ1-1; 7 bases are a match to TRBD1. The CDR3 has 15 amino acids. J was trimmed by 3 bases and V by 2 bases; bases with no gene match: 6. Germline V CDR1 and CDR2: LNHDA, SQIVND (reference sequence).

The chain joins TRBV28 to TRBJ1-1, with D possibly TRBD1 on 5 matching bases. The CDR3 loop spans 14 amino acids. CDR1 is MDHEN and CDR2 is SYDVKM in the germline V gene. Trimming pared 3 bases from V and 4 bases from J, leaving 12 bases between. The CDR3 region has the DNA TGTGCCAGCAGTTTGGTAGGGAGGGGCACTGAAGCTTTCTTT. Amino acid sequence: CASSLVGRGTEAFF.

The CDR3 nucleotides read TGTGCCAGCAATACAGGGCGACAAGAGACCCAGTACTTC. Encoded protein: CASNTGRQETQYF. J is TRBJ2-5 and V is TRBV2, with D possibly matching TRBD1 (6 bases). V gave up 7 bases and J gave up 2 bases, with 11 bases separating them. CDR3 length equals 13 residues. In germline, CDR1 is SNHLY, CDR2 FYNNEI.

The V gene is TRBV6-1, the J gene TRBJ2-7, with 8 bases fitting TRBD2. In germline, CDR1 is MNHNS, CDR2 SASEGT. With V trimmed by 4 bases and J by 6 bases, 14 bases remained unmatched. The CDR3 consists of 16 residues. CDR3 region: CASSGGVAGGISEQYF. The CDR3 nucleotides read TGTGCCAGCAGTGGCGGGGTGGCGGGAGGTATCTCCGAGCAGTACTTC.

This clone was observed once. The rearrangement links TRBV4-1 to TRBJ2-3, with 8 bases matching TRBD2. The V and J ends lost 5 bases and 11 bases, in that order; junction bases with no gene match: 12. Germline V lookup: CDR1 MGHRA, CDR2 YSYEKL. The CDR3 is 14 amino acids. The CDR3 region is CASSEGTSATGQYF. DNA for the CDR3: TGCGCCAGCAGCGAGGGGACTAGTGCGACGGGGCAGTATTTT.